This T cell receptor beta chain was sequenced during a study of blood T cells in healthy people across ages. Study outcomes and limitations: Strong correlation existed between TCR beta diversity and naive T cell percentage. Estimates based on one million T cells were treated as lower bounds.

To note about this clonotype: Its antigen is unknown.

The second PCR ran roughly 6 to 11 cycles with a sample-barcoded 5' primer and J-beta primers. MiXCR was run by TCRdb on the 5' RACE reads, yielding one entry per CDR3 protein. The sample records 1.8 million or so distinct CDR3 sequences, approximately 40% being singletons. Isolation yielded PBMCs, at least 7 million per sample, in every case. The extraction recovered at least 5.5 micrograms of total RNA per sample. The receptor comes from a human donor in good health. The source material was blood.

The CDR3 spells CASSSGTGIPTEAFF. The CDR3 DNA sequence: TGTGCCAGCAGTTCCGGGACAGGGATTCCCACTGAAGCTTTCTTT. This sequence joins TRBV12-3 or TRBV12-4 and TRBJ1-1; 9 bases fit TRBD1. V dropped 4 bases and J dropped 4; count of bases not matched to a gene: 7. This CDR3 has 15 amino acids.